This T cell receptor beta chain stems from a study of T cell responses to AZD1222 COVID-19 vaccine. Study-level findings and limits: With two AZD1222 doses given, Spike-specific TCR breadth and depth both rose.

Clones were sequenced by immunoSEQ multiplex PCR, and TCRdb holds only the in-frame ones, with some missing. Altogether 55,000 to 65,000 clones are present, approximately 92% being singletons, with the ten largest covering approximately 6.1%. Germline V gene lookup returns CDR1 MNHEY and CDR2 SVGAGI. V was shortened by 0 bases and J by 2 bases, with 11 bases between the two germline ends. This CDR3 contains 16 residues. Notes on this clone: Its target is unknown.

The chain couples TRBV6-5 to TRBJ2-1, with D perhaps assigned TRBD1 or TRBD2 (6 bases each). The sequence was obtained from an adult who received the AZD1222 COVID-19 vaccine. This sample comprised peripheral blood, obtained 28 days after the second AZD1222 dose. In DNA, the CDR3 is TGTGCCAGCAGTTACTCGGGGGCGGGAACCTACAATGAGCAGTTCTTC. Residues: CASSYSGAGTYNEQFF.